This T cell receptor beta chain was profiled in a study of blood T cells in healthy people across ages (dated by TCRdb to between 2014 and 2017). About the full investigation: In model experiments, template switching captured roughly one uniquely barcoded TCR beta cDNA molecule for every two T cells. To track age-related changes in TCR beta repertoire diversity, the study relied on deep sequencing normalized with unique cDNA molecular identifiers. To avoid experimental bias, donors of different ages were distributed randomly across sequencing lanes. The study analyzed two additional independent replicas of 1 million unique cDNA reads from the same blood draw for two donors, one aged 18 to 29 and one aged 80 or older. Donors were grouped into four age groups: young (average 16 years), middle-aged (39), aged (roughly 62) and long-lived (approximately 78).

The method behind the library was 5' RACE. Sequenced using an Illumina HiSeq 2500. A second about 7 to 12 cycle PCR used a sample-barcoded 5' primer and a J-beta primer mix. A unique molecular identifier was introduced onto each TCR beta cDNA molecule by a template-switch 5' adaptor carrying 12 random nucleotides. Each sample yielded at least 2.5 million CDR3-containing paired-end reads. All of the RNA was converted into first-strand cDNA using the Mint cDNA synthesis kit, with a TRBC-specific oligonucleotide serving as the primer. After uracil-DNA glycosylase treatment, a first 18-cycle PCR used universal primers M1SS and BC2_uni_R on all cDNA. In the authors' own workflow: Normalization of each sample was performed by random selection of 1 million high-quality reads, each carrying a distinct molecular identifier. Instead of being binned into consensus sequences, reads that shared molecular identifiers were thrown out. MiTCR, with a Q25 quality threshold and the strictest error-elimination algorithm, was used for CDR3 identification, clonotype clustering and error correction. A nonparametric unseen species model using Euler transformation provided a lower-bound estimate of total TCR beta diversity. The raw public reads went through TCRdb reprocessing: fastp at Q25, MiXCR clone calling, in-frame beta chains kept. Rows are combined by CDR3 protein, so each entry shows the most common genes and DNA. These V and J calls rely on TCRdb rather than the paper's analysis. Within this sample are 1.5 million to 2 million distinct CDR3 sequences, with under 30% of them counted one time only. The ten top clones hold 7.7% of the sample.

The sample holds a few counts of this clonotype. Its antigen is currently not known. Base qualities were left out, and no much larger clone turns up one base away. The donors were 40 or so Caucasian individuals from Russia, aged roughly 6 to 90 years, who were systemically healthy. Each donor gave ten milliliters of peripheral blood, drawn into EDTA-treated Vacutainer tubes. Ficoll-Paque density-gradient centrifugation was used to isolate PBMCs, with at least 6.5 million obtained per sample. Total RNA was extracted from PBMCs with Trizol reagent, with at least 5 micrograms obtained per sample. Naive CD45RAhigh/CD27high T cell percentages were measured by flow cytometry on a PBMC aliquot from every donor. Summary of the overall study and its limitations: Bulk unsorted PBMC profiling prevented conclusive comparison of naive and antigen-experienced compartments. Estimates of total diversity based on one million sequenced T cells were regarded as lower bounds and as underestimates. Compared with the aged group, the long-lived group had more naive CD4+ T cells, fewer expanded clones and increased TCR diversity, suggesting age selection. The CMV infection status of donors was not known, potentially confounding age-related changes in expanded clonotypes. Observed TCR beta diversity correlated strongly with the percentage of naive T cells measured by flow cytometry. Observed TCR beta diversity per million T cells fell roughly linearly with age, and a significant reduction was already apparent by age roughly 40.

The sample taken for sequencing was blood. The origin of this receptor is a woman aged 25 to 39 in good health.

The CDR3 here reads CAISDLTDRNYGYTF. The DNA is as follows: TGTGCCATCAGTGATCTTACTGACAGGAACTATGGCTACACCTTC. The chain was built from TRBV10-3 and TRBJ1-2; TRBD1 could be the D gene, as 6 bases match. V is shortened by 3 bases, J by 2 bases, and the region joining them spans 13 bases. Spanning cysteine to phenylalanine, the CDR3 consists of 15 amino acids. Of all the DNA, just the CDR3 is kept, 45 bases in frame from base 1. CDR1 and CDR2 were assigned from the germline V gene as ENHRY and SYGVKD.